These 2 T cell receptor beta chains came from one sample sequenced in a study of CD8+ T cells in alopecia areata. The treatment is: oral pan-JAK inhibitor, 5-10 mg twice daily. Reverse transcription of extracted RNA yielded cDNA, which provided the sequencing template. Clones were sequenced by immunoSEQ multiplex PCR, and TCRdb holds only the in-frame ones, with some missing. The sample has about 160,000 clones, about two thirds seen once. The sample in question was CD4+ T cells sorted from blood, obtained at week 4, from a patient treated with tofacitinib. Receptor source: a human donor with alopecia areata.

The V call is TRBV29-1, the J call TRBJ1-1, with TRBD1 identical over 8 bases. Germline V gene data show CDR1 as SQVTM and CDR2 as ANQGSEA. The junction had 7 bases not matched to a gene; V was cut back by 3 bases and J by 4 bases. The CDR3 is made up of 14 amino acids. CDR3 in amino acids: CSVETTGAVTEAFF. In nucleotides, the CDR3 is TGCAGCGTTGAGACGACAGGGGCGGTCACTGAAGCTTTCTTT.

J is TRBJ2-5 and V is TRBV9; a possible D gene is TRBD1 (6 bases). V was clipped by 2 bases and J by 0 bases, with 8 bases between them. The CDR3 spans 14 residues. Germline-derived CDR1 and CDR2 are SGDLS and YYNGEE. The chain's CDR3 is CASSVNRDQETQYF. Here the CDR3 DNA reads TGTGCCAGCAGCGTCAACAGGGACCAAGAGACCCAGTACTTC.